A single TCR beta chain is shown here with its context. Its target is not known. The sequenced template was cDNA made from the entire isolated RNA. Sequenced by immunoSEQ multiplex PCR; TCRdb stores in-frame clones only, minus some. The sample lists roughly 610,000 clones; around 16% were seen once. Blood was collected once per donor into heparin, averaging roughly 120 mL. Each sorted fraction was over 98% pure. This sample is drawn from a study of beta chain features in type 1 diabetes. Overall study findings and caveats: Any HLA effect on TCRB rearrangement was left unresolved by small sub-analyses. For patients, the naive, central memory and Treg TCRB repertoires appeared more alike than for healthy donors.

The CDR3 length is 17 residues. Germline V CDR1 and CDR2: LGHNT, FRNRAP. Unmatched junction bases numbered 8, after V lost 0 bases and J lost 7 bases. This TCR derives from a man younger than 35 in good health. The chain combines TRBV12-5 with TRBJ2-2; 10 bases agree with TRBD1. Sequencing used naive CD4+ T cells from blood. The CDR3 bases are TGTGCTAGTGGTTTGGTCTTGACAGGGGGCTTTGGCGGGGAGCTGTTTTTT. Its translation is CASGLVLTGGFGGELFF.